These 24 T cell receptor beta chains were sequenced from one sample in a study of T cell repertoires in cytomegalovirus infection. TCRdb ran MiXCR on the reads and lists one entry per CDR3 protein. The sample contains around 900,000 distinct CDR3 sequences, around 30% of which appear only once. Their cognate antigens are unknown. Specimen: cultured CD8+ T cells from PBMCs, collected from culture after CMV antigen stimulation. The receptors derive from a human donor in good health (CMV status not recorded). Some clones in this sample may be carry-over from other donors' samples.

The rearrangement links TRBV12-5 to TRBJ1-2; a possible D gene is TRBD1 (5 bases). The length of the CDR3 is 16 residues. From germline, CDR1 is LGHNT and CDR2 FRNRAP. Trimming removed 0 bases at V and 5 bases at J, with 16 bases between. As DNA, the CDR3 is TGTGCTAGTGGTTTGGTACCCGGGGGTTGGGTGTATGGCTACACCTTC. Translating it yields CASGLVPGGWVYGYTF.

The chain joins TRBV29-1 to TRBJ2-2; D is unresolved. Germline CDR1 reads SQVTM; CDR2 reads ANQGSEA. CDR3 length equals 13 residues. Trimming shortened V by 4 bases and J by 1 base, and 7 bases separated the two germline ends. The CDR3 bases are TGCAGCGTTGCAGTCGGGAACACCGGGGAGCTGTTTTTT. It encodes CSVAVGNTGELFF.

Many counts were recorded for this clonotype. The chain joins TRBV7-2 to TRBJ2-2; D may be TRBD2 (6 bases). Between the trimmed V and J ends, which lost 2 bases and 5 bases, there was a span of 9 bases. The CDR3 totals 14 residues. Germline CDR1 is SGHTA and CDR2 is FQGNSA. The DNA for the CDR3 is TGTGCCAGCAGCTTAAACGGGGGTACCGGGGAGCTGTTTTTT. Translated: CASSLNGGTGELFF.

In the case of this clonotype: The CDR3 carries no conserved terminal phenylalanine or tryptophan, so it likely arises from a read error. V usage is TRBV6-8 and J usage is TRBJ1-2; D remains ambiguous. Trimming removed 4 bases from V and 5 bases from J, with 14 bases in between. The germline CDR1 and CDR2 sequences are MNHGY and SAAAGT. The CDR3 length is 14 residues. CDR3 sequence reads: CASSLSGQAYGYTI. The CDR3 nucleotides are TGTGCCAGCAGTTTATCTGGCCAGGCGTATGGCTACACCATC.

The gene calls are TRBV13 and TRBJ1-4, with 9 bases that match TRBD1. V gave up 5 bases and J gave up 5 bases; unmatched junction bases: 6. The CDR3 has 15 residues. Germline CDR1 and CDR2: PRHDT and FYEKMQ (reference sequence). The CDR3 nucleotides are TGTGCCAGCAGCCCCAAAGGGACAGGGAATGAAAAACTGTTTTTT. It specifies CASSPKGTGNEKLFF.

This clonotype was observed at least ten times. The chain has TRBV7-2 and TRBJ2-2, with D unresolved. This CDR3 is 16 amino acids long. The V gene's germline CDR1 is SGHTA and CDR2 FQGNSA. V lost 7 bases and J 1 base, leaving 16 bases between the germline ends. DNA of the CDR3: TGTGCCAGCACCGTCCCCCTCGGGTGGAACACCGGGGAGCTGTTTTTT. Its protein product is CASTVPLGWNTGELFF.

In the case of this clonotype: A junction boundary mismatches the germline segment, possibly from a read error. This sequence joins TRBV5-5 and TRBJ2-2, with 8 nucleotides matching TRBD1. The CDR3 is made up of 15 amino acids. The V gene's germline CDR1 is SGHKS and CDR2 YYEKEE (reference sequence). The CDR3 bases are TGTGCCAGCAGCAACCTGGGACAGGACACCTGGGAGCTGTTTTTT. Translated, it gives CASSNLGQDTWELFF.

This sequence joins TRBV7-9 and TRBJ2-1, with D possibly matching TRBD1 (5 bases). The germline gives CDR1 SEHNR, CDR2 FQNEAQ (reference sequence). V shed 6 bases and J shed 1 base, with 13 bases lying between them. CDR3 length: 15 amino acids. The CDR3 nucleotides read TGTGCCAGCAGACAAGGGGCAGGGTCCTACAATGAGCAGTTCTTC. Translation gives CASRQGAGSYNEQFF.

The chain couples TRBV11-3 to TRBJ1-1; TRBD1 matches at 7 bases. Unmatched junction bases numbered 7, after V lost 5 bases and J lost 4 bases. Germline V gene data show CDR1 as SGHNT and CDR2 as YENEEA. This CDR3 spans 14 amino acids. CDR3 sequence reads: CASSPQGEGTEAFF. The CDR3 nucleotides are TGTGCCAGCAGCCCCCAGGGGGAGGGCACTGAAGCTTTCTTT.

The V and J genes are TRBV15 and TRBJ1-2; D gene ambiguous. V gave up 0 bases and J gave up 3 bases, with 8 bases separating them. This CDR3 has 14 residues. Germline assignment: CDR1 LNHNV and CDR2 YYDKDF (reference sequence). CDR3 coding DNA: TGTGCCACCAGCAGAGATCGTGGGGACTATGGCTACACCTTC. This codes for CATSRDRGDYGYTF.

This clonotype was counted between two and nine times. The rearrangement uses TRBV19 and TRBJ1-1; D is ambiguous. Trimming pared 5 bases from V and 5 bases from J, leaving 15 bases between. The CDR3 runs 14 residues. Germline V gene sequence: CDR1 LNHDA, CDR2 SQIVND (reference sequence). CDR3 DNA: TGTGCCAGTAGTCTCTCTAATGGAGGAACTGAAGCTTTCTTT. This translates into CASSLSNGGTEAFF.

The CDR3 region is CASSQGDTLETQYF. The DNA for the CDR3 is TGTGCCAGCAGCCAGGGGGACACCTTGGAGACCCAGTACTTC. The chain couples TRBV6-5 to TRBJ2-5, with 7 bases aligning to TRBD1. This CDR3 is built from 14 residues. V dropped 6 bases and J dropped 5; count of bases not matched to a gene: 9. Germline CDR1 MNHEY, CDR2 SVGAGI.

This sequence joins TRBV5-8 and TRBJ1-3; the match to TRBD1 covers 7 bases. Germline V CDR1 and CDR2: SGHTS, YDEGEE. The CDR3 sequence is 15 residues long. J gave up 8 bases and V 5 bases, and 13 bases lay outside the gene matches. For the CDR3, the DNA is TGTGCCAGCAGGCAAACAGGGGCCCGGGTGGACACCATATATTTT. Its translation: CASRQTGARVDTIYF.

This clonotype was seen ten or more times. The chain combines TRBV7-6 with TRBJ1-5; D possibly corresponds to TRBD1 (6 bases). V lost 0 bases, J lost 3 bases, and 12 bases lay in between. CDR1 is SGHVS and CDR2 is FNYEAQ in the germline V gene. The CDR3 is 16 residues long. CDR3 loop: CASSLAGGAPNQPQHF. As DNA, the CDR3 is TGTGCCAGCAGCTTAGCCGGGGGGGCACCCAATCAGCCCCAGCATTTT. Drawing the rest from reference TRBV7-6 and TRBJ1-5, the complete variable domain is GAGVSQSPRYKVTKRGQDVALRCDPISGHVSLYWYRQALGQGPEFLTYFNYEAQQDKSGLPNDRFSAERPEGSISTLTIQRTEQRDSAMYRCASSLAGGAPNQPQHFGDGTRLSIL.

The DNA of the CDR3 is TGCGCCAGCAGCTACAGGTTCCGAACTCAAGAGACCCAGTACTTC. Its protein is CASSYRFRTQETQYF. The chain links TRBV4-1 to TRBJ2-5; D is perhaps TRBD1 (5 bases). CDR1 MGHRA and CDR2 YSYEKL come from the germline V gene. Trimming took off 5 bases at V and 2 bases at J, with 15 bases between the two ends. The CDR3 covers 15 residues.

V gene TRBV7-6 combines with J gene TRBJ2-7; D gene unclear. With 5 bases removed from V and 3 bases from J, the gap between germline ends came to 11 bases. This CDR3 spans 13 amino acids. Germline V gene data show CDR1 as SGHVS and CDR2 as FNYEAQ. The CDR3 DNA reads TGTGCCAGCAGCCCCAGACCCAGCTACGAGCAGTACTTC. Encoded protein: CASSPRPSYEQYF.

The chain couples TRBV6-2 or TRBV6-3 to TRBJ2-2, with D perhaps matching TRBD2 (6 bases). V gave up 8 bases and J gave up 3 bases, with 16 bases separating them. The CDR3 consists of 15 residues. Per the germline V gene, CDR1 is MNHEY and CDR2 is SVGEGT. CDR3 sequence reads: CASVSGDWYTGELFF. In nucleotides, the CDR3 is TGTGCCAGCGTTTCTGGGGACTGGTACACCGGGGAGCTGTTTTTT.

The chain employs TRBV7-6 and TRBJ2-1, with 8 bases lining up with TRBD2. Germline trimming cut 5 bases from V and 6 bases from J; bases unmatched to any gene: 9. Looked up from germline, CDR1 is SGHVS and CDR2 is FNYEAQ. The CDR3 runs 15 residues. CDR3 DNA sequence: TGTGCCAGCAGCCAGCCGGGACTAGGGGGCAATGAGCAGTTCTTC. Its translation is CASSQPGLGGNEQFF.

The J gene is TRBJ1-2, the V gene TRBV7-9; D is perhaps TRBD1 (5 bases). Trimming took 1 base from V and 4 from J, leaving 13 bases between them. Germline CDR1 reads SEHNR; CDR2 reads FQNEAQ (reference sequence). The CDR3 is 15 amino acids. The CDR3 DNA reads as TGTGCCAGCAGCTTAGGTCCAGGGCCCATCTATGGCTACACCTTC. Translating it yields CASSLGPGPIYGYTF.

This rearrangement joins TRBV6-5 to TRBJ1-1, with a possible D match to TRBD1 (5 bases). The CDR3 extends over 14 amino acids. The germline V and J ends were trimmed by 7 bases and 4 bases, with 16 bases remaining between them. Germline CDR1 MNHEY, CDR2 SVGAGI. The CDR3: CASTISGESTEAFF. The CDR3 nucleotides are TGTGCCAGCACTATCTCGGGGGAATCCACTGAAGCTTTCTTT.

The chain employs TRBV11-2 and TRBJ1-1; no firm D call. Looked up from germline, CDR1 is SGHAT and CDR2 is FQNNGV. CDR3 length: 14 amino acids. The V end was cut by 4 bases, the J end by 3 bases, with 12 bases between. For the CDR3, the DNA is TGTGCCAGCAGCTCCTCCGGCGGGGACACTGAAGCTTTCTTT. Amino acids: CASSSSGGDTEAFF.

This clonotype was seen a few times. V usage is TRBV28 and J usage is TRBJ2-7; D gene uncertain. V was pared by 6 bases and J by 3 bases, with 18 bases between. The CDR3 sequence is 15 residues long. Germline V gene lookup returns CDR1 MDHEN and CDR2 SYDVKM. This CDR3 reads CASRKGLRVNYEQYV. CDR3 DNA sequence: TGTGCCAGCAGGAAGGGTCTCCGGGTCAACTACGAGCAGTACGTC.

This chain links TRBV5-5 with TRBJ1-5, with unresolved D. Trimming stripped 5 bases from V and 0 bases from J, with 12 bases between. The CDR3 spans 15 residues. Looked up from germline, CDR1 is SGHKS and CDR2 is YYEKEE (reference sequence). For the CDR3, the DNA is TGTGCCAGCAGGGAACACTTTTCTAGCAATCAGCCCCAGCATTTT. This translates into CASREHFSSNQPQHF.

This clonotype came up a few times. J is TRBJ1-1 and V is TRBV15; TRBD1 matches at 8 bases. J gave up 4 bases and V 3 bases, and 4 bases lay outside the gene matches. CDR1 LNHNV and CDR2 YYDKDF come from the germline V gene (reference sequence). The CDR3 is 14 amino acids. The CDR3 loop is CATSRGTGGTEAFF. The CDR3 nucleotides read TGTGCCACCAGCAGGGGAACAGGGGGCACTGAAGCTTTCTTT.